This T cell receptor beta chain was found in a study of control samples from healthy donors and cancer patients. TCRdb's copy holds only in-frame clones and misses some; the assay was immunoSEQ multiplex PCR. Counted here are 120,000 or so clones, over 75% occurring once; the ten biggest clones make up around 3%. V lost 6 bases to trimming and J lost 0 bases; unmatched junction nucleotides: 2. The germline V gene encodes CDR1 SGHRS and CDR2 YFSETQ. This CDR3 has 14 residues. Material for sequencing was blood. The chain couples TRBV5-1 to TRBJ1-3; 8 bases align to TRBD1. The source is a man in his sixties in good health. The CDR3 is CASTGGISGNTIYF. The CDR3 DNA is TGCGCCAGCACAGGGGGCATCTCTGGAAACACCATATATTTT.